A single sample is the source of the 6 T cell receptor beta chains below, sequenced in a study. Each CDR3 protein is one row after TCRdb ran MiXCR on the RT-PCR reads. The repertoire includes 550,000 to 750,000 distinct CDR3 sequences, more than 13% of them detected once, and 3.6% sits in the top ten. The sample was memory CD4+ T cells from blood. All receptors derive from a female donor in good health, serving as a healthy control.

Here the CDR3 reads CASSHPRLAGGNSYEQYF. In DNA form, the CDR3 reads TGTGCCAGCAGTCACCCACGACTAGCGGGAGGGAACTCCTACGAGCAGTACTTC. V gene TRBV6-2 or TRBV6-3 combines with J gene TRBJ2-7; 14 bases map to TRBD2. The V gene end was trimmed by 5 bases and the J gene end by 0 bases; junction bases not matched to a gene: 9. The CDR3 extends over 18 amino acids. Germline CDR1 MNHEY, CDR2 SVGEGT.

In this sample, this clonotype turned up a few times. The rearrangement joins TRBV30 to TRBJ1-6, with TRBD1 identical over 11 bases. The CDR3 sequence is 13 residues long. Germline V CDR1 and CDR2: GTSNPN, SVGIG (reference sequence). Trimming removed 4 bases from V and 8 bases from J; junction bases left unmatched: 1. DNA of the CDR3: TGTGCCTGGACGGGACAGGGGGATTCACCCCTCCACTTT. It encodes CAWTGQGDSPLHF.

This clonotype was counted between two and nine times. The V gene is TRBV9, the J gene TRBJ2-7; TRBD2 matches 7 bases. Germline trimming cut 2 bases from V and 3 bases from J; bases unmatched to any gene: 8. The V gene's germline CDR1 is SGDLS and CDR2 YYNGEE. The CDR3 extends over 15 amino acids. The CDR3 nucleotides are TGTGCCAGCAGCGTCGAAGGGACTACTCGCTACGAGCAGTACTTC. Translating gives CASSVEGTTRYEQYF.

This clonotype appeared many times. The chain carries TRBV6-6 and TRBJ1-1, with unresolved D. The CDR3 totals 11 residues. CDR1 is MNHNY, CDR2 SVGAGI, per germline (reference sequence). V lost 6 bases, J lost 5 bases, and 7 bases lay in between. The DNA of the CDR3 is TGTGCCAGCAGGGACCGGACTGAAGCTTTCTTT. Protein product: CASRDRTEAFF.

Ten or more counts support this clonotype. The chain carries TRBV10-3 and TRBJ2-1; D is perhaps TRBD1 (5 bases). Trimming cost V 4 bases and J 1 base, with 11 bases left between them. The CDR3 totals 15 residues. Germline CDR1 ENHRY, CDR2 SYGVKD. The CDR3, as DNA: TGTGCCATCAGTGGGTATCAGGGATCCTACAATGAGCAGTTCTTC. Translation gives CAISGYQGSYNEQFF.

V is TRBV7-2 and J is TRBJ1-2; 8 bases line up with TRBD1. J gave up 0 bases and V 5 bases, and 5 bases lay outside the gene matches. Germline V lookup: CDR1 SGHTA, CDR2 FQGNSA. There are 15 residues in the CDR3. In DNA form, the CDR3 reads TGTGCCAGCAGCCTGGGACAGGACCCTAACTATGGCTACACCTTC. Protein sequence: CASSLGQDPNYGYTF. Looking up the rest from reference TRBV7-2 and TRBJ1-2 gives the full variable domain: GAGVSQSPSNKVTEKGKDVELRCDPISGHTALYWYRQSLGQGLEFLIYFQGNSAPDKSGLPSDRFSAERTGGSVSTLTIQRTQQEDSAVYLCASSLGQDPNYGYTFGSGTRLTVV.